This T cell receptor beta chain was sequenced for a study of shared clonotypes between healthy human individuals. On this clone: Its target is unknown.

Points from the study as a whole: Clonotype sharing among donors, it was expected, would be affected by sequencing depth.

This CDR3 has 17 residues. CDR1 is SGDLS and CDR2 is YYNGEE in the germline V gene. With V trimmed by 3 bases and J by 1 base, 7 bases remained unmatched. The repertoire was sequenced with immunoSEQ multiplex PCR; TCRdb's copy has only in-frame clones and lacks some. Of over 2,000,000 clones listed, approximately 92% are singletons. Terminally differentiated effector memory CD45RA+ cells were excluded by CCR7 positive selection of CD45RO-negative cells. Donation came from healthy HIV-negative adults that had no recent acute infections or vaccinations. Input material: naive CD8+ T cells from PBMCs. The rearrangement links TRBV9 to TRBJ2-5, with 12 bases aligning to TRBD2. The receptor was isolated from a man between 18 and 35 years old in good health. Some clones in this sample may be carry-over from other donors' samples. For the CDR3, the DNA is TGTGCCAGCAGCGGAGCCCTAGCGGGAGGGCCCCAAGAGACCCAGTACTTC. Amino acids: CASSGALAGGPQETQYF.